These T cell receptor beta chains were read from a single sample in a study of graft-versus-host responses after intestinal transplantation. Which antigens these TCRs recognize remains unknown. Produced via immunoSEQ multiplex PCR; TCRdb's table is partial and in-frame only. The data contain tens of thousands of clones, about 92% of them singletons. The sequenced sample was unstimulated CD8+ T cells sorted from spleen or lymph node cells, obtained before intestinal transplant. Receptor source: a human donor who received an intestinal transplant. Both conserved end residues are part of each CDR3. D genes are given only for firm matches. Clone size is shown for a subset of rows, as once, few, many or a class of expanded clone.

V: TRBV13
size: NA
J: TRBJ2-7
D: NA
CDR3: CASSFLAGSYEQYF
DNA: TGTGCCAGCAGCTTCTTGGCTGGCTCCTACGAGCAGTACTTC

V: TRBV14
size: once
J: TRBJ2-7
D: TRBD1
CDR3: CASSLGTGGYEQYF
DNA: TGTGCCAGCAGCCTCGGGACAGGGGGCTACGAGCAGTACTTC

V: TRBV7-2
size: NA
J: TRBJ1-2
D: TRBD1
CDR3: CASSLATGGGYGYTF
DNA: TGTGCCAGCAGCTTAGCGACAGGGGGTGGCTATGGCTACACCTTC

V: TRBV5-1
size: NA
J: TRBJ2-7
D: TRBD1
CDR3: CASSQGQGPALEQYF
DNA: TGCGCCAGCAGCCAAGGACAGGGGCCCGCCTTGGAGCAGTACTTC

V: TRBV13
size: NA
J: TRBJ1-5
D: NA
CDR3: CASSFGNSNQPQHF
DNA: TGTGCCAGCAGCTTCGGGAATAGCAATCAGCCCCAGCATTTT

V: TRBV11-1
size: NA
J: TRBJ2-1
D: NA
CDR3: CASSLGNEQFF
DNA: TGTGCCAGCAGCCTCGGTAATGAGCAGTTCTTC

V: TRBV6-1
size: NA
J: TRBJ2-7
D: NA
CDR3: CASTTGNYEQYF
DNA: TGTGCCAGCACTACAGGGAACTACGAGCAGTACTTC

V: TRBV7-9
size: once
J: TRBJ1-2
D: NA
CDR3: CASSLPTAYGYTF
DNA: TGTGCCAGCAGCTTACCGACAGCTTATGGCTACACCTTC

V: TRBV2
size: NA
J: TRBJ1-2
D: TRBD1
CDR3: CASTGGSGYTF
DNA: TGTGCCAGCACAGGGGGTTCTGGCTACACCTTC

V: TRBV19
size: NA
J: TRBJ1-1
D: TRBD1
CDR3: CASRDSWLGEAFF
DNA: TGTGCCAGTCGGGACAGTTGGTTGGGTGAAGCTTTCTTT

V: TRBV27
size: NA
J: TRBJ1-2
D: TRBD1
CDR3: CASSDHRGLGYTF
DNA: TGTGCCAGCTCCGATCACAGGGGGCTTGGCTACACCTTC

V: TRBV5-7
size: NA
J: TRBJ1-1
D: TRBD1
CDR3: CASSFGTGDTEAFF
DNA: TGTGCCAGCAGCTTCGGGACAGGGGACACTGAAGCTTTCTTT

V: TRBV5-4
size: NA
J: TRBJ2-7
D: TRBD2
CDR3: CASSFGLAGEVGYEQYF
DNA: TGTGCCAGCAGCTTCGGACTAGCGGGGGAGGTGGGGTACGAGCAGTACTTC

V: TRBV28
size: NA
J: TRBJ2-7
D: TRBD2
CDR3: CASSTPGTRSYEQYF
DNA: TGTGCCAGCAGCACCCCCGGGACTAGGTCTTACGAGCAGTACTTC

V: TRBV15
size: NA
J: TRBJ2-1
D: NA
CDR3: CATSRGRGSYNEQFF
DNA: TGTGCCACCAGCAGAGGTCGGGGCTCCTACAATGAGCAGTTCTTC

V: TRBV5-6
size: NA
J: TRBJ1-5
D: NA
CDR3: CASSLGPSNQPQHF
DNA: TGTGCCAGCAGCTTGGGGCCTAGCAATCAGCCCCAGCATTTT

V: TRBV10-2
size: NA
J: TRBJ2-7
D: NA
CDR3: CASSEGRGSYEQYF
DNA: TGCGCCAGCAGTGAGGGCAGGGGTTCGTACGAGCAGTACTTC

V: TRBV7-7
size: NA
J: TRBJ2-5
D: TRBD2
CDR3: CASSLAVGAGETQYF
DNA: TGTGCTAGCAGCTTAGCGGTCGGAGCGGGGGAGACCCAGTACTTC

V: TRBV7-9
size: NA
J: TRBJ1-2
D: NA
CDR3: CASRQGGGYGYTF
DNA: TGTGCCAGCAGACAAGGGGGGGGCTATGGCTACACCTTC

V: TRBV6-4
size: NA
J: TRBJ2-2
D: TRBD2
CDR3: CASRDLAGDTGELFF
DNA: TGTGCCAGCAGAGACCTAGCGGGGGACACCGGGGAGCTGTTTTTT

V: TRBV11-2
size: NA
J: TRBJ2-7
D: NA
CDR3: CASSPPAGVYEQYF
DNA: TGTGCCAGCAGCCCTCCTGCGGGCGTCTACGAGCAGTACTTC

V: TRBV5-1
size: NA
J: TRBJ1-6
D: NA
CDR3: CASRQGNSPLHF
DNA: TGCGCCAGCAGACAGGGAAATTCACCCCTCCACTTT

V: TRBV9
size: NA
J: TRBJ2-2
D: TRBD1
CDR3: CASSVTGQASTGELFF
DNA: TGTGCCAGCAGCGTGACCGGACAGGCCTCGACCGGGGAGCTGTTTTTT

V: TRBV7-8
size: NA
J: TRBJ1-5
D: NA
CDR3: CASSLAGGGDQPQHF
DNA: TGTGCCAGCAGCTTAGCGGGCGGGGGGGATCAGCCCCAGCATTTT

V: TRBV5-6
size: few
J: TRBJ2-7
D: TRBD2
CDR3: CASSLAGFSYEQYF
DNA: TGTGCCAGCAGCCTAGCGGGGTTCTCCTACGAGCAGTACTTC

V: TRBV19
size: NA
J: TRBJ2-3
D: NA
CDR3: CASSIWASTDTQYF
DNA: TGTGCCAGTAGTATATGGGCCAGCACAGATACGCAGTATTTT

V: TRBV6-5
size: few
J: TRBJ2-7
D: NA
CDR3: CASSYGRGGEQYF
DNA: TGTGCCAGCAGTTACGGGCGTGGTGGGGAGCAGTACTTC

V: TRBV20-1
size: NA
J: TRBJ2-2
D: TRBD2
CDR3: CSAAGAGELFF
DNA: TGCAGTGCTGCGGGGGCCGGGGAGCTGTTTTTT

V: TRBV10-2
size: NA
J: TRBJ1-6
D: NA
CDR3: CASSEGGFHNSPLHF
DNA: TGCGCCAGCAGTGAGGGGGGGTTCCATAATTCACCCCTCCACTTT

V: TRBV19
size: NA
J: TRBJ1-5
D: TRBD1
CDR3: CASSIAKGTGHNQPQHF
DNA: TGTGCCAGTAGTATAGCAAAAGGGACAGGGCACAATCAGCCCCAGCATTTT

V: TRBV7-9
size: NA
J: TRBJ1-1
D: TRBD1
CDR3: CASTRTGDPNTEAFF
DNA: TGTGCCAGCACCAGGACAGGGGATCCAAACACTGAAGCTTTCTTT

V: TRBV10-2
size: once
J: TRBJ1-5
D: TRBD1
CDR3: CATRPSGTGERFASNQPQHF
DNA: TGCGCCACCAGGCCGTCCGGGACAGGGGAGAGATTCGCCAGCAATCAGCCCCAGCATTTT

V: TRBV5-4
size: NA
J: TRBJ1-2
D: NA
CDR3: CASSTNHYRAYGYTF
DNA: TGTGCCAGCAGCACCAACCACTACAGGGCCTATGGCTACACCTTC

V: TRBV7-2
size: NA
J: TRBJ2-5
D: NA
CDR3: CASSVWGLVQGTQYF
DNA: TGTGCCAGCAGCGTGTGGGGCTTAGTCCAAGGGACCCAGTACTTC

V: TRBV29-1
size: NA
J: TRBJ2-7
D: TRBD1
CDR3: CSVRQGSSYEQYF
DNA: TGCAGCGTCCGACAGGGAAGCTCCTACGAGCAGTACTTC

V: TRBV27
size: NA
J: TRBJ1-6
D: NA
CDR3: CASSLSGQGGGSPLHF
DNA: TGTGCCAGCAGTTTATCGGGCCAAGGAGGTGGGTCACCCCTCCACTTT

V: TRBV5-6
size: NA
J: TRBJ2-7
D: NA
CDR3: CASSLDPSGYEQYF
DNA: TGTGCCAGCAGCTTGGACCCCTCGGGTTACGAGCAGTACTTC

V: TRBV4-1
size: once
J: TRBJ1-2
D: NA
CDR3: CASSQDRGQSYGYTF
DNA: TGCGCCAGCAGCCAAGATCGTGGGCAGAGCTATGGCTACACCTTC

V: TRBV4-1
size: NA
J: TRBJ2-5
D: NA
CDR3: CASSPTQETQYF
DNA: TGCGCCAGCAGCCCGACACAAGAGACCCAGTACTTC

V: TRBV27
size: NA
J: TRBJ2-5
D: TRBD1
CDR3: CASRLDRVGETQYF
DNA: TGTGCCAGCAGGCTAGACAGGGTCGGAGAGACCCAGTACTTC

V: TRBV4-1
size: NA
J: TRBJ2-7
D: NA
CDR3: CASSQGAMGGSYEQYF
DNA: TGCGCCAGCAGCCAGGGTGCTATGGGGGGCTCCTACGAGCAGTACTTC

V: TRBV4-2
size: once
J: TRBJ2-3
D: NA
CDR3: CASSHPLAGEPTDTQYF
DNA: TGTGCCAGCAGCCACCCGTTGGCGGGCGAACCCACAGATACGCAGTATTTT

V: TRBV5-1
size: once
J: TRBJ1-1
D: TRBD1
CDR3: CASSIPGTGETEAFF
DNA: TGCGCCAGCAGCATCCCTGGGACAGGGGAAACTGAAGCTTTCTTT

V: TRBV27
size: once
J: TRBJ1-1
D: TRBD1
CDR3: CASSLTGVTTEAFF
DNA: TGTGCCAGCAGTTTAACAGGGGTTACCACTGAAGCTTTCTTT

V: TRBV9
size: NA
J: TRBJ1-3
D: NA
CDR3: CASSVDPGGRNTIYF
DNA: TGTGCCAGCAGCGTAGACCCGGGGGGGCGAAACACCATATATTTT

V: TRBV5-1
size: NA
J: TRBJ1-2
D: TRBD1
CDR3: CASSLAGDRGEVDGYTF
DNA: TGCGCCAGCAGCTTGGCCGGGGACAGGGGAGAAGTGGATGGCTACACCTTC

V: TRBV7-6
size: NA
J: TRBJ1-4
D: TRBD1
CDR3: CASSFSRQGWGEKLFF
DNA: TGTGCCAGCAGCTTCTCCCGACAGGGGTGGGGTGAAAAACTGTTTTTT

V: TRBV2
size: NA
J: TRBJ2-5
D: NA
CDR3: CASGLGEFYETQYF
DNA: TGTGCCAGCGGGCTCGGGGAATTCTATGAGACCCAGTACTTC

V: TRBV9
size: NA
J: TRBJ2-3
D: TRBD1
CDR3: CASSTHPGQGTDTQYF
DNA: TGTGCCAGCAGCACACACCCGGGACAGGGCACAGATACGCAGTATTTT

V: TRBV5-5
size: NA
J: TRBJ2-7
D: TRBD2
CDR3: CASSLGGGLSYEQYF
DNA: TGTGCCAGCAGCTTGGGCGGGGGGCTCTCCTACGAGCAGTACTTC

V: TRBV5-1
size: NA
J: TRBJ2-1
D: NA
CDR3: CASSLGGLGNEQFF
DNA: TGCGCCAGCAGCTTGGGGGGCCTCGGGAATGAGCAGTTCTTC

V: TRBV11-2
size: NA
J: TRBJ2-7
D: TRBD1
CDR3: CASSRRQGAPHEQYF
DNA: TGTGCCAGCAGCCGAAGACAGGGGGCGCCCCACGAGCAGTACTTC

V: TRBV9
size: NA
J: TRBJ1-1
D: TRBD1
CDR3: CASSVGTGMNTEAFF
DNA: TGTGCCAGCAGCGTAGGGACAGGGATGAACACTGAAGCTTTCTTT

V: TRBV7-9
size: NA
J: TRBJ2-7
D: TRBD1
CDR3: CASSPGTLWGQGNYEQYF
DNA: TGTGCCAGCAGCCCTGGGACACTGTGGGGACAGGGGAACTACGAGCAGTACTTC

V: TRBV4-1
size: NA
J: TRBJ1-1
D: NA
CDR3: CASSQDQGATEAFF
DNA: TGCGCCAGCAGCCAAGATCAGGGTGCCACTGAAGCTTTCTTT

V: TRBV5-6
size: NA
J: TRBJ1-1
D: NA
CDR3: CASSLALAEAFF
DNA: TGTGCCAGCAGCTTGGCCCTCGCTGAAGCTTTCTTT

V: TRBV14
size: NA
J: TRBJ1-4
D: NA
CDR3: CASSQGGGGLDEKLFF
DNA: TGTGCCAGCAGCCAAGGGGGGGGCGGGCTGGATGAAAAACTGTTTTTT

V: TRBV6-5
size: NA
J: TRBJ2-7
D: TRBD1
CDR3: CASRATPGQGYEQYF
DNA: TGTGCCAGCAGAGCGACTCCGGGACAGGGTTACGAGCAGTACTTC

V: TRBV5-1
size: NA
J: TRBJ2-7
D: TRBD2
CDR3: CASSLAGTSGTYEQYF
DNA: TGCGCCAGCAGCTTGGCCGGGACTAGCGGAACCTACGAGCAGTACTTC

V: TRBV6-5
size: NA
J: TRBJ2-2
D: TRBD1
CDR3: CASSSPGQGLFF
DNA: TGTGCCAGCAGTTCCCCGGGACAGGGGCTGTTTTTT